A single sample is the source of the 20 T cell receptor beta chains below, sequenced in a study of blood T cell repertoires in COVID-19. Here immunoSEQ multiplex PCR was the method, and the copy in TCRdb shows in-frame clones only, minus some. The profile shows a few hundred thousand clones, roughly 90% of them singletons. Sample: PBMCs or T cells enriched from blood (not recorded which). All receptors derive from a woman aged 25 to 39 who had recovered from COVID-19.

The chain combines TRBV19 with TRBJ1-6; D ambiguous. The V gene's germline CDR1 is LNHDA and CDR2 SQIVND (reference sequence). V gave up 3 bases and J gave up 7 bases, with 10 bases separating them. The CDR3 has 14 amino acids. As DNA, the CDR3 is TGTGCCAGTAGTATCTCTCGCGGGAATTCACCCCTCCACTTT. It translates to CASSISRGNSPLHF.

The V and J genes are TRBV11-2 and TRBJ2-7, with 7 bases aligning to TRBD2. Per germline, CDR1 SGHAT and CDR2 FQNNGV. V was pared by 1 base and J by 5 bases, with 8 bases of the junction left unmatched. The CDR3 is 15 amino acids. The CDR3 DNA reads TGTGCCAGCAGCTTAGCCTCGACTAGCATCCACGAGCAGTACTTC. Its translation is CASSLASTSIHEQYF. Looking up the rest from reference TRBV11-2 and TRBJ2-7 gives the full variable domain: EAGVAQSPRYKIIEKRQSVAFWCNPISGHATLYWYQQILGQGPKLLIQFQNNGVVDDSQLPKDRFSAERLKGVDSTLKIQPAKLEDSAVYLCASSLASTSIHEQYFGPGTRLTVT.

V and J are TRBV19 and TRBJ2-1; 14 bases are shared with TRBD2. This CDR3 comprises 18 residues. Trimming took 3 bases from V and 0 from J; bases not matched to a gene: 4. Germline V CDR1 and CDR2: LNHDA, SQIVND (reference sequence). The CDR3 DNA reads TGTGCCAGTAGTATGACTAGCGGGAGGGGGAGCTCCTACAATGAGCAGTTCTTC. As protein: CASSMTSGRGSSYNEQFF. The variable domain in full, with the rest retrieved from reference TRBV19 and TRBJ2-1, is DGGITQSPKYLFRKEGQNVTLSCEQNLNHDAMYWYRQDPGQGLRLIYYSQIVNDFQKGDIAEGYSVSREKKESFPLTVTSAQKNPTAFYLCASSMTSGRGSSYNEQFFGPGTRLTVL.

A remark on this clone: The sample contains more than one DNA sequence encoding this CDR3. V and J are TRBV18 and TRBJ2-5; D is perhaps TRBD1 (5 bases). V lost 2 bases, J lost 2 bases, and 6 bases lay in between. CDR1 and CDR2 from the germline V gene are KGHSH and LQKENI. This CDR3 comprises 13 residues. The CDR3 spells CASSPGQQETQYF. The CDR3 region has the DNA TGTGCCAGCTCACCAGGACAACAAGAGACCCAGTACTTC.

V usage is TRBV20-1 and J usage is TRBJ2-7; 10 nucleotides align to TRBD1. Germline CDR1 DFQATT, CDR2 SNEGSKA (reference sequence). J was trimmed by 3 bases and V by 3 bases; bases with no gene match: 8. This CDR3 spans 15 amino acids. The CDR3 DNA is TGCAGTGCTAGTAGGGCTGGGGACAGGGGCTACGAGCAGTACTTC. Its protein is CSASRAGDRGYEQYF.

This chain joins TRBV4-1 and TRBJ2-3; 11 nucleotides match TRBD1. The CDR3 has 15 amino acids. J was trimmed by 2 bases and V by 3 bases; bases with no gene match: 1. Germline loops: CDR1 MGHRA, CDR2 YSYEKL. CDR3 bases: TGCGCCAGCAGCCAGGGACAGGGGGTCACAGATACGCAGTATTTT. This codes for CASSQGQGVTDTQYF.

DNA of the CDR3: TGTGCCAGCAGTACGCAGGGTTCTAATGAAAAACTGTTTTTT. Its translation: CASSTQGSNEKLFF. The chain joins TRBV2 to TRBJ1-4; TRBD1 might be the D (5 bases). Germline V gives CDR1 SNHLY, CDR2 FYNNEI. The CDR3 totals 14 residues. Trimming removed 5 bases at V and 3 bases at J, with 10 bases between.

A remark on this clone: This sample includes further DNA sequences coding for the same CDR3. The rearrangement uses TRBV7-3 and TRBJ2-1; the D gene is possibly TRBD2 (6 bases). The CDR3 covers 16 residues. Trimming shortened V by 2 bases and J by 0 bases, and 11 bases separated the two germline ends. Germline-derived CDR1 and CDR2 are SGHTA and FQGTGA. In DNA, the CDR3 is TGTGCCAGCAGCTTAGGAGCCGGGGGCTCCTACAATGAGCAGTTCTTC. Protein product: CASSLGAGGSYNEQFF.

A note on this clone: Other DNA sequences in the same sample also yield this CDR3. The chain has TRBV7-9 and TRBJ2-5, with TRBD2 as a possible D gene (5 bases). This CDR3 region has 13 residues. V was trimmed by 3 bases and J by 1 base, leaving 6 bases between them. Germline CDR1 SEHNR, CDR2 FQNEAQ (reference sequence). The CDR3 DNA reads TGTGCCAGCAGCTTGGACTCCCAAGAGACCCAGTACTTC. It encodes CASSLDSQETQYF. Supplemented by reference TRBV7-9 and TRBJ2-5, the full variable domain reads DTGVSQNPRHKITKRGQNVTFRCDPISEHNRLYWYRQTLGQGPEFLTYFQNEAQLEKSRLLSDRFSAERPKGSFSTLEIQRTEQGDSAMYLCASSLDSQETQYFGPGTRLLVL.

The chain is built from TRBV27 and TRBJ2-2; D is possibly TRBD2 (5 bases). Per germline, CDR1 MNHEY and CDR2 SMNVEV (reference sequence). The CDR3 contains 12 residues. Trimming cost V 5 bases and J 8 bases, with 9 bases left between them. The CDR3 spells CASSPDWGELFF. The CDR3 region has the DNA TGTGCCAGCAGTCCGGACTGGGGGGAGCTGTTTTTT.

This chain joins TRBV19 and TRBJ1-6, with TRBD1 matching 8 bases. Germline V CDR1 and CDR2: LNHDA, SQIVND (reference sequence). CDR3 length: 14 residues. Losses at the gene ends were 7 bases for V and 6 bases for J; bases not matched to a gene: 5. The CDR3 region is CASTTTGGNSPLHF. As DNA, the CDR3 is TGTGCCAGTACCACCACAGGGGGTAATTCACCCCTCCACTTT.

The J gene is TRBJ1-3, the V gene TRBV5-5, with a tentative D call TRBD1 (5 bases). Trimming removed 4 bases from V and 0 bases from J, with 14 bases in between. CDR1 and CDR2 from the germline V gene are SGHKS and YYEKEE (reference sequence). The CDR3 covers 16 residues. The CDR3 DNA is TGTGCCAGCAGCCCGGGACTGGCCATCTCTGGAAACACCATATATTTT. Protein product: CASSPGLAISGNTIYF.

This CDR3 is CASSHLGIGSMNEQYF. The CDR3, as DNA: TGTGCCAGCAGCCACCTAGGTATTGGGAGTATGAACGAGCAGTACTTC. J is TRBJ2-7 and V is TRBV9; tentatively, D is TRBD2 (5 bases). The length of the CDR3 is 16 residues. CDR1 SGDLS and CDR2 YYNGEE come from the germline V gene. Trimming took off 4 bases at V and 5 bases at J, with 22 bases between the two ends.

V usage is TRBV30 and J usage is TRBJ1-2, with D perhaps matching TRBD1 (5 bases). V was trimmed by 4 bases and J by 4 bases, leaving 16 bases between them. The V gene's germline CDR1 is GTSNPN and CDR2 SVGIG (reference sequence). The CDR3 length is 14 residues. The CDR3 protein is CAWTPGGRGYGYTF. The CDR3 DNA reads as TGTGCCTGGACCCCCGGGGGTAGGGGCTATGGCTACACCTTC.

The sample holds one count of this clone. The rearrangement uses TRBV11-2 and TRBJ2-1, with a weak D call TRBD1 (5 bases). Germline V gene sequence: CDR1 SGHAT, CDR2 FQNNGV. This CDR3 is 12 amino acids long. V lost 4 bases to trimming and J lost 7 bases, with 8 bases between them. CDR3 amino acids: CASSSHRNEQFF. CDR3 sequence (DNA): TGTGCCAGCAGCTCACACAGGAATGAGCAGTTCTTC. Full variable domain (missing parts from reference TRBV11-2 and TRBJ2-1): EAGVAQSPRYKIIEKRQSVAFWCNPISGHATLYWYQQILGQGPKLLIQFQNNGVVDDSQLPKDRFSAERLKGVDSTLKIQPAKLEDSAVYLCASSSHRNEQFFGPGTRLTVL.

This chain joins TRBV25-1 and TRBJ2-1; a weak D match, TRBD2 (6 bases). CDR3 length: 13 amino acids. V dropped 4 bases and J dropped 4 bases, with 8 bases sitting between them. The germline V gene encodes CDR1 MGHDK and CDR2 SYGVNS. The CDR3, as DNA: TGTGCCAGCAGTGCGGGAGATTACAATGAGCAGTTCTTC. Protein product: CASSAGDYNEQFF. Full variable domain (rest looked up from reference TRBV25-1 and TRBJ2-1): EADIYQTPRYLVIGTGKKITLECSQTMGHDKMYWYQQDPGMELHLIHYSYGVNSTEKGDLSSESTVSRIRTEHFPLTLESARPSHTSQYLCASSAGDYNEQFFGPGTRLTVL.

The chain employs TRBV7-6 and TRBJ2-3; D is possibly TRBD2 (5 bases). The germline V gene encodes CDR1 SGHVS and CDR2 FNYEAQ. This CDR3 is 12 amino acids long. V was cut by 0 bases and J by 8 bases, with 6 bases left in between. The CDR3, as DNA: TGTGCCAGCAGCTTAGCAGGAGGTACGCAGTATTTT. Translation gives CASSLAGGTQYF.

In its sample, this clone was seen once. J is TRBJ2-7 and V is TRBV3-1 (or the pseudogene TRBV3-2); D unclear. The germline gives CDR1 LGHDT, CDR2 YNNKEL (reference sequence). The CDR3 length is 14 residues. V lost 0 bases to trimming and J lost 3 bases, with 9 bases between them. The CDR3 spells CASSQDPPLYEQYF. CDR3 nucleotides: TGTGCCAGCAGCCAAGATCCCCCCCTCTACGAGCAGTACTTC.

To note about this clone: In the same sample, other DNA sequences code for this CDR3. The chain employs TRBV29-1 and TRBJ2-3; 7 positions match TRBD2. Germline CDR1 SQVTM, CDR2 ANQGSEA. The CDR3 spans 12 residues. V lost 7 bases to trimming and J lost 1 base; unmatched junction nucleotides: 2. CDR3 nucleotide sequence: TGCAGCGCAACTAGCGGCACAGATACGCAGTATTTT. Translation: CSATSGTDTQYF.

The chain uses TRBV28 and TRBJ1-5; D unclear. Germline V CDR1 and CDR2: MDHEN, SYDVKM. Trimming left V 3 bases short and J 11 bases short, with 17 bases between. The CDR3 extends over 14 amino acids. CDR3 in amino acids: CASSLEDPSGTQHF. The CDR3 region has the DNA TGTGCCAGCAGTTTGGAGGACCCAAGCGGGACCCAGCATTTT. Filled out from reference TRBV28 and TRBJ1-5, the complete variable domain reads DVKVTQSSRYLVKRTGEKVFLECVQDMDHENMFWYRQDPGLGLRLIYFSYDVKMKEKGDIPEGYSVSREKKERFSLILESASTNQTSMYLCASSLEDPSGTQHFGDGTRLSIL.